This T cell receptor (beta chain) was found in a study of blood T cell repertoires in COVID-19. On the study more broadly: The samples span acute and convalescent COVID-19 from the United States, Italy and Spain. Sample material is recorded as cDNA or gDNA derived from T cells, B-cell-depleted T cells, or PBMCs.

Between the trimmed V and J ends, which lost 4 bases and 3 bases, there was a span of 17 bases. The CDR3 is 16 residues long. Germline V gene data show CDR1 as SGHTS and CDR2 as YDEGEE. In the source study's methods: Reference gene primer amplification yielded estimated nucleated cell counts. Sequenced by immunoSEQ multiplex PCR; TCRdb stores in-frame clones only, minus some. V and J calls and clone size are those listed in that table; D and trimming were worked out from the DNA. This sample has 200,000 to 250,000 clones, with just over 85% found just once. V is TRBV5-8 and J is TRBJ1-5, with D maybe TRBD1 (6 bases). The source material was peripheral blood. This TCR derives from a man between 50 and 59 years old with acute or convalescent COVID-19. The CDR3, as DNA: TGTGCCAGCAGCGAGGGAGGGGGATCGGACAATCAGCCCCAGCATTTT. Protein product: CASSEGGGSDNQPQHF. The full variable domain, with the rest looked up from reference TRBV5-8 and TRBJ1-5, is EAGVTQSPTHLIKTRGQQATLRCSPISGHTSVYWYQQALGLGLQFLLWYDEGEERNRGNFPPRFSGRQFPNYSSELNVNALELEDSALYLCASSEGGGSDNQPQHFGDGTRLSIL.